The rows below give T cell receptor beta chains drawn from one sample of a study of cytomegalovirus exposure and HLA in healthy donors. Only in-frame clones appear in the TCRdb table, and some are missing; sequencing was by immunoSEQ multiplex PCR. The repertoire holds roughly 170,000 clones, with 78% as singletons. Sample: PBMCs. The receptors stem from a woman aged 45 to 65 in good health and CMV-seropositive. CDR3s include the opening cysteine and the closing phenylalanine or tryptophan. Each record gives: J gene, D gene, clone size, V gene, CDR3 length, CDR3 DNA, CDR3 protein. The D gene is left open where the match is weak. Size is stated for part of the rows, as once, few or many counts, or as a class when the clone is expanded.

j_call: TRBJ2-7
d_call: TRBD1
clone_size: .
v_call: TRBV7-6
cdr3_length: 15
cdr3_nt: TGTGCCAGCAGCCCCGGACAGGGGGCGATGTACGAGCAGTACTTC
cdr3_aa: CASSPGQGAMYEQYF

j_call: TRBJ2-2
d_call: TRBD1
clone_size: .
v_call: TRBV27
cdr3_length: 15
cdr3_nt: TGTGCCAGCAGGCCCCGACAGGGGAACACCGGGGAGCTGTTTTTT
cdr3_aa: CASRPRQGNTGELFF

j_call: TRBJ2-3
d_call: TRBD2
clone_size: .
v_call: TRBV9
cdr3_length: 17
cdr3_nt: TGTGCCAGCAGCTTCCCTGGTCAGGGAGGGCCCACAGATACGCAGTATTTT
cdr3_aa: CASSFPGQGGPTDTQYF

j_call: TRBJ2-2
d_call: TRBD1
clone_size: .
v_call: TRBV7-9
cdr3_length: 18
cdr3_nt: TGTGCCAGCAGCTTGCTCAGCGGCAGGGGGCCCCACACCGGGGAGCTGTTTTTT
cdr3_aa: CASSLLSGRGPHTGELFF

j_call: TRBJ2-5
d_call: .
clone_size: .
v_call: TRBV6-5
cdr3_length: 10
cdr3_nt: TGTGCGAGGCCGGGGGAGACCCAGTACTTC
cdr3_aa: CARPGETQYF

j_call: TRBJ1-2
d_call: .
clone_size: once
v_call: TRBV9
cdr3_length: 15
cdr3_nt: TGTGCCAGCAGCCTGGGTGCAGGGGTTAACTATGGCTACACCTTC
cdr3_aa: CASSLGAGVNYGYTF

j_call: TRBJ1-1
d_call: TRBD1
clone_size: .
v_call: TRBV5-1
cdr3_length: 14
cdr3_nt: TGCGCCAGCAGAAGAGACAGGGTGGACACTGAAGCTTTCTTT
cdr3_aa: CASRRDRVDTEAFF

j_call: TRBJ2-3
d_call: .
clone_size: .
v_call: TRBV27
cdr3_length: 12
cdr3_nt: TGTGCCAGCTCTCCCCGGACAGATACGCAGTATTTT
cdr3_aa: CASSPRTDTQYF

j_call: TRBJ2-7
d_call: TRBD1
clone_size: .
v_call: TRBV19
cdr3_length: 15
cdr3_nt: TGTGCCAGCAGAAGCTCAGGGGGTTCTTTGTACGAGCAGTACTTC
cdr3_aa: CASRSSGGSLYEQYF

j_call: TRBJ2-7
d_call: .
clone_size: .
v_call: TRBV27
cdr3_length: 15
cdr3_nt: TGTGCCAGCAGTTTACAGGCAGGGAAGGCGTACGAGCAGTACTTC
cdr3_aa: CASSLQAGKAYEQYF

j_call: TRBJ2-7
d_call: TRBD1
clone_size: .
v_call: TRBV6-1
cdr3_length: 15
cdr3_nt: TGTGCCAGCAGTTCAAGGACAGGGAAATCCTACGAGCAGTACTTC
cdr3_aa: CASSSRTGKSYEQYF

j_call: TRBJ2-5
d_call: TRBD1
clone_size: .
v_call: TRBV11-2
cdr3_length: 15
cdr3_nt: TGTGCCAGCAGCTCGGGACAGGCCGTCCAAGAGACCCAGTACTTC
cdr3_aa: CASSSGQAVQETQYF

j_call: TRBJ2-1
d_call: .
clone_size: .
v_call: TRBV7-9
cdr3_length: 12
cdr3_nt: TGTGCCAGCAGCCTAGTTATGAATGAGCAGTTCTTC
cdr3_aa: CASSLVMNEQFF

j_call: TRBJ2-1
d_call: TRBD2
clone_size: .
v_call: TRBV7-2
cdr3_length: 14
cdr3_nt: TGTGCCAGCAGCTTAGGGGGGGGGAACATAGTGAAGTTCTTC
cdr3_aa: CASSLGGGNIVKFF

j_call: TRBJ2-1
d_call: TRBD1
clone_size: .
v_call: TRBV4-1
cdr3_length: 15
cdr3_nt: TGCGCCAGCAGCCGCGACTGGACAGGGGTCAATGAGCAGTTCTTC
cdr3_aa: CASSRDWTGVNEQFF

j_call: TRBJ2-1
d_call: .
clone_size: .
v_call: TRBV4-1
cdr3_length: 15
cdr3_nt: TGCGCCAGCAGCCAAGGACAGGAAGGATACAATGAGCAGTTCTTC
cdr3_aa: CASSQGQEGYNEQFF

j_call: TRBJ2-5
d_call: .
clone_size: .
v_call: TRBV6-1
cdr3_length: 13
cdr3_nt: TGTGCCAGCAGTCATTTGGCGGAGGAGACCCAGTACTTC
cdr3_aa: CASSHLAEETQYF

j_call: TRBJ1-2
d_call: .
clone_size: .
v_call: TRBV5-5
cdr3_length: 13
cdr3_nt: TGTGCCAGCAGCTTAAAACAGGGAACTGGCTACACCTTC
cdr3_aa: CASSLKQGTGYTF

j_call: TRBJ2-5
d_call: TRBD2
clone_size: .
v_call: TRBV11-2
cdr3_length: 19
cdr3_nt: TGTGCCAGCAGCTTAGTGGGGAGGGATTTTGGGGGGGAAAGGGAGACCCAGTACTTC
cdr3_aa: CASSLVGRDFGGERETQYF

j_call: TRBJ1-1
d_call: .
clone_size: few
v_call: TRBV4-1
cdr3_length: 12
cdr3_nt: TGTGCCAGCAGCCCCGGGGGGACTGAAGCTTTCTTT
cdr3_aa: CASSPGGTEAFF

j_call: TRBJ2-5
d_call: TRBD2
clone_size: .
v_call: TRBV9
cdr3_length: 18
cdr3_nt: TGTGCCAGCAGCGTAGAGTGGGGCGGGGGGGCAACCAGGGAGACCCAGTACTTC
cdr3_aa: CASSVEWGGGATRETQYF

j_call: TRBJ2-3
d_call: TRBD2
clone_size: once
v_call: TRBV2
cdr3_length: 15
cdr3_nt: TGTGCCAGCAGTTTGGGACTAGTTTCGGGGGATACGCAGTATTTT
cdr3_aa: CASSLGLVSGDTQYF

j_call: TRBJ2-5
d_call: TRBD2
clone_size: .
v_call: TRBV7-2
cdr3_length: 13
cdr3_nt: TGTGCCAGCAGCTTCGGGGGGGCGGAGACCCAGTACTTC
cdr3_aa: CASSFGGAETQYF

j_call: TRBJ2-1
d_call: TRBD1
clone_size: .
v_call: TRBV5-4
cdr3_length: 14
cdr3_nt: TGTGCCAGCAGCCTGGACAGGTTGGTAGGTGAGCAGTTCTTC
cdr3_aa: CASSLDRLVGEQFF

j_call: TRBJ2-7
d_call: TRBD1
clone_size: .
v_call: TRBV27
cdr3_length: 14
cdr3_nt: TGTGCCAGCAGCCCGGGGACAGCGTCCTACGAGCAGTACTTC
cdr3_aa: CASSPGTASYEQYF

j_call: TRBJ2-7
d_call: TRBD1
clone_size: .
v_call: TRBV28
cdr3_length: 16
cdr3_nt: TGTGCCAGCACTCTCACAACAGGGGGGAGATCCTACGAGCAGTACTTC
cdr3_aa: CASTLTTGGRSYEQYF

j_call: TRBJ2-7
d_call: .
clone_size: few
v_call: TRBV11-3
cdr3_length: 16
cdr3_nt: TGTGCCAGCAGCTTTCAACTGGCACTTCAGGCCTACGAGCAGTACTTC
cdr3_aa: CASSFQLALQAYEQYF

j_call: TRBJ2-7
d_call: .
clone_size: once
v_call: TRBV5-1
cdr3_length: 15
cdr3_nt: TGCGCCAGCAGCAAAGGGGACACGAGCTCCTACGAGCAGTACTTC
cdr3_aa: CASSKGDTSSYEQYF

j_call: TRBJ2-7
d_call: TRBD1
clone_size: once
v_call: TRBV5-4
cdr3_length: 14
cdr3_nt: TGTGCCAGCAGCTTCCGGGACAGGGGTTACGAGCAGTACTTC
cdr3_aa: CASSFRDRGYEQYF

j_call: TRBJ1-1
d_call: .
clone_size: once
v_call: TRBV5-1
cdr3_length: 14
cdr3_nt: TGCGCCAGCAGCTCCCTGGGAGGGGGCACTGAAGCTTTCTTT
cdr3_aa: CASSSLGGGTEAFF

j_call: TRBJ1-5
d_call: .
clone_size: .
v_call: TRBV5-6
cdr3_length: 15
cdr3_nt: TGTGCCAGCAGCCTTGGTGGACATAGCAATCAGCCCCAGCATTTT
cdr3_aa: CASSLGGHSNQPQHF

j_call: TRBJ1-1
d_call: TRBD1
clone_size: .
v_call: TRBV29-1
cdr3_length: 12
cdr3_nt: TGCAGCGCCGACTCTGGACAGGTTGAAGCTTTCTTT
cdr3_aa: CSADSGQVEAFF

j_call: TRBJ2-3
d_call: TRBD2
clone_size: .
v_call: TRBV2
cdr3_length: 18
cdr3_nt: TGTGCCAGCAAGAGACTAGCGGGGGGACAAACTAGCACAGATACGCAGTATTTT
cdr3_aa: CASKRLAGGQTSTDTQYF

j_call: TRBJ2-7
d_call: .
clone_size: .
v_call: TRBV19
cdr3_length: 16
cdr3_nt: TGTGCCAGTAGTATGGGGCCAGGCTCAGGGGTCTACGAGCAGTACTTC
cdr3_aa: CASSMGPGSGVYEQYF

j_call: TRBJ2-7
d_call: .
clone_size: .
v_call: TRBV4-1
cdr3_length: 15
cdr3_nt: TGCGCCAGCAGCCAAGAAGGAGGACTTTGGTACGAGCAGTACTTC
cdr3_aa: CASSQEGGLWYEQYF

j_call: TRBJ1-1
d_call: .
clone_size: .
v_call: TRBV10-3
cdr3_length: 13
cdr3_nt: TGTGCCATCAGTGGACAGGTTGGCACTGAAGCTTTCTTT
cdr3_aa: CAISGQVGTEAFF

j_call: TRBJ2-4
d_call: TRBD1
clone_size: .
v_call: TRBV5-6
cdr3_length: 15
cdr3_nt: TGTGCCAGCAGCGTGGACAGGGGCGCGGGAAACATTCAGTACTTC
cdr3_aa: CASSVDRGAGNIQYF

j_call: TRBJ1-1
d_call: .
clone_size: .
v_call: TRBV9
cdr3_length: 15
cdr3_nt: TGTGCCAGCAGCGTAGCGGAGACCATGAACACTGAAGCTTTCTTT
cdr3_aa: CASSVAETMNTEAFF

j_call: TRBJ2-4
d_call: TRBD2
clone_size: .
v_call: TRBV5-4
cdr3_length: 17
cdr3_nt: TGTGCCAGCAGCTTGTCTGGGAGGGGATTCGACAAAAACATTCAGTACTTC
cdr3_aa: CASSLSGRGFDKNIQYF

j_call: TRBJ1-1
d_call: TRBD1
clone_size: .
v_call: TRBV6-6
cdr3_length: 15
cdr3_nt: TGTGCCAGCCCCCCGGGACAGTCCGCCGGCACTGAAGCTTTCTTT
cdr3_aa: CASPPGQSAGTEAFF

j_call: TRBJ2-3
d_call: TRBD1
clone_size: few
v_call: TRBV4-1
cdr3_length: 12
cdr3_nt: TGCGCCAGCAGCCCGGACAGGGATAACCGGTATTTT
cdr3_aa: CASSPDRDNRYF

j_call: TRBJ1-1
d_call: .
clone_size: .
v_call: TRBV30
cdr3_length: 11
cdr3_nt: TGTGCCTGGAGTCGGGAGGGGGAAGCTTTCTTT
cdr3_aa: CAWSREGEAFF

j_call: TRBJ1-6
d_call: .
clone_size: .
v_call: TRBV21-1
cdr3_length: 14
cdr3_nt: TGTGCCAGCAGCTGGGGCAGGGGGCATTCACCCCTCCACTTT
cdr3_aa: CASSWGRGHSPLHF

j_call: TRBJ1-2
d_call: .
clone_size: .
v_call: TRBV29-1
cdr3_length: 13
cdr3_nt: TGCAGCGTTGAAGGACAGCAGAACTATGGCTACACCTTC
cdr3_aa: CSVEGQQNYGYTF

j_call: TRBJ1-1
d_call: .
clone_size: few
v_call: TRBV5-6
cdr3_length: 14
cdr3_nt: TGTGCCAGCACCGAGTTCGGGGTTAACACTGAAGCTTTCTTT
cdr3_aa: CASTEFGVNTEAFF

j_call: TRBJ2-5
d_call: .
clone_size: once
v_call: TRBV6-1
cdr3_length: 16
cdr3_nt: TGTGCCAGCAGTGAAATAGTAGGACAGACGATCGAGACCCAGTACTTC
cdr3_aa: CASSEIVGQTIETQYF

j_call: TRBJ2-5
d_call: .
clone_size: .
v_call: TRBV9
cdr3_length: 14
cdr3_nt: TGTGCCAGCAGCGTAGGGCGGGCCGAAGAGACCCAGTACTTC
cdr3_aa: CASSVGRAEETQYF

j_call: TRBJ1-1
d_call: TRBD1
clone_size: .
v_call: TRBV5-1
cdr3_length: 15
cdr3_nt: TGCGCCAGCAGCACCCGGGGACAGGGGAACACTGAAGCTTTCTTT
cdr3_aa: CASSTRGQGNTEAFF

j_call: TRBJ2-2
d_call: TRBD1
clone_size: .
v_call: TRBV19
cdr3_length: 14
cdr3_nt: TGTGCCAGTAGGCCCAGGGGGCATTCCGGGGAGCTGTTTTTT
cdr3_aa: CASRPRGHSGELFF

j_call: TRBJ2-3
d_call: .
clone_size: .
v_call: TRBV9
cdr3_length: 20
cdr3_nt: TGTGCCAGCAGCGTAGGGGCTTCGCGGCGGGGGCGGATGAGGACAGATACGCAGTATTTT
cdr3_aa: CASSVGASRRGRMRTDTQYF

j_call: TRBJ1-4
d_call: .
clone_size: .
v_call: TRBV9
cdr3_length: 15
cdr3_nt: TGTGCCAGCAGCGTAGGCGACAGGAGAAGTGAAAAACTGTTTTTT
cdr3_aa: CASSVGDRRSEKLFF

j_call: TRBJ2-7
d_call: TRBD1
clone_size: .
v_call: TRBV30
cdr3_length: 13
cdr3_nt: TGTGCCTGGAGTCCAGGGGGCGTTTACGAGCAGTACTTC
cdr3_aa: CAWSPGGVYEQYF